These T cell receptor beta chains were read from a single sample in a study of T cells after yellow fever vaccination. TCRdb itself ran the 5' RACE reads through MiXCR, one entry per CDR3 protein. The sample shows about 21,000 distinct CDR3 sequences, around 5.2% of them seen only once. Specimen: PBMCs, either bulk or a sorted T-cell subset (CD4+, CD8+, memory, or dextramer-sorted; not recorded which), collected roughly 46 days after the first yellow fever vaccination. These receptors were taken from a man between 18 and 29 years old who received the YFV17D yellow fever vaccine. Each CDR3 is given with its conserved first and last residue. Fields, in order: CDR3 length, D gene, clone size, J gene, V gene, CDR3 protein, CDR3 DNA. A D gene is named only where the DNA matches it firmly. Size values are once, few and many counts, or a class for expanded clones, and some rows have none.

len: 14
d_gene: TRBD1
abundance: many
j_gene: TRBJ2-1
v_gene: TRBV7-2
CDR3aa: CATGDRASYNEQFF
CDR3nt: TGTGCCACCGGAGACAGGGCATCTTACAATGAGCAGTTCTTC

len: 17
d_gene: NA
abundance: many
j_gene: TRBJ2-3
v_gene: TRBV4-2
CDR3aa: CASSLGRGGARTDTQYF
CDR3nt: TGTGCCAGCAGCCTGGGGCGGGGCGGCGCCCGCACAGATACGCAGTATTTT

len: 15
d_gene: TRBD1
abundance: many
j_gene: TRBJ1-4
v_gene: TRBV7-2
CDR3aa: CASSSRQGGDEKLFF
CDR3nt: TGTGCCAGCAGCTCAAGACAGGGGGGGGATGAAAAACTGTTTTTT

len: 13
d_gene: TRBD1
abundance: many
j_gene: TRBJ2-7
v_gene: TRBV7-2
CDR3aa: CASSRQGTYEQYF
CDR3nt: TGTGCCAGCAGCCGACAGGGGACCTACGAGCAGTACTTC

len: 13
d_gene: TRBD1
abundance: many
j_gene: TRBJ1-2
v_gene: TRBV29-1
CDR3aa: CSVEVYRGGGYTF
CDR3nt: TGCAGCGTTGAAGTGTACAGGGGCGGCGGCTACACCTTC

len: 14
d_gene: NA
abundance: many
j_gene: TRBJ1-6
v_gene: TRBV7-9
CDR3aa: CASSSDGRNSPLHF
CDR3nt: TGTGCCAGCAGCTCGGACGGGAGAAATTCACCCCTCCACTTT

len: 10
d_gene: NA
abundance: many
j_gene: TRBJ1-1
v_gene: TRBV29-1
CDR3aa: CSGGEGNAFF
CDR3nt: TGCAGCGGGGGAGAGGGGAACGCTTTCTTT

len: 14
d_gene: NA
abundance: many
j_gene: TRBJ2-5
v_gene: TRBV5-1
CDR3aa: CASSSGTGRQTQYF
CDR3nt: TGCGCCAGCAGCTCTGGGACGGGGCGCCAGACCCAGTACTTC

len: 13
d_gene: NA
abundance: many
j_gene: TRBJ1-2
v_gene: TRBV20-1
CDR3aa: CSATTTGNYGYTF
CDR3nt: TGCAGTGCTACCACTACAGGGAACTATGGCTACACCTTC

len: 16
d_gene: TRBD1
abundance: many
j_gene: TRBJ1-5
v_gene: TRBV20-1
CDR3aa: CSASPATGKTHQPQHF
CDR3nt: TGCAGTGCTAGCCCTGCGACAGGGAAGACGCACCAGCCCCAGCATTTT

len: 14
d_gene: NA
abundance: many
j_gene: TRBJ1-5
v_gene: TRBV12-3/TRBV12-4
CDR3aa: CASRDGALRGPQHF
CDR3nt: TGTGCCAGCAGGGACGGAGCCCTAAGGGGGCCCCAGCATTTT

len: 14
d_gene: NA
abundance: many
j_gene: TRBJ1-5
v_gene: TRBV7-9
CDR3aa: CASSLADMYQPQHF
CDR3nt: TGTGCCAGCAGCTTAGCCGACATGTATCAGCCCCAGCATTTT

len: 13
d_gene: NA
abundance: many
j_gene: TRBJ2-5
v_gene: TRBV12-3/TRBV12-4
CDR3aa: CASKKDSQETQYF
CDR3nt: TGTGCCAGCAAAAAAGACAGCCAAGAGACCCAGTACTTC

len: 10
d_gene: NA
abundance: many
j_gene: TRBJ1-1
v_gene: TRBV20-1
CDR3aa: CSARDNEAFF
CDR3nt: TGCAGTGCTAGAGACAATGAAGCTTTCTTT

len: 15
d_gene: TRBD1
abundance: many
j_gene: TRBJ1-3
v_gene: TRBV6-5
CDR3aa: CASSSMTGAGNTIYF
CDR3nt: TGTGCCAGCAGTTCTATGACAGGGGCTGGAAACACCATATATTTT

len: 12
d_gene: NA
abundance: many
j_gene: TRBJ2-1
v_gene: TRBV3-1
CDR3aa: CASSQRSDEQFF
CDR3nt: TGTGCCAGCAGCCAAAGATCCGATGAGCAGTTCTTC

len: 13
d_gene: TRBD1
abundance: many
j_gene: TRBJ1-5
v_gene: TRBV7-2
CDR3aa: CASSIRGDQPQHF
CDR3nt: TGTGCCAGCAGCATCAGGGGGGATCAGCCCCAGCATTTT

len: 14
d_gene: NA
abundance: many
j_gene: TRBJ1-2
v_gene: TRBV4-3
CDR3aa: CASSQGGTSYGYTF
CDR3nt: TGCGCCAGCAGCCAAGGGGGGACCTCCTATGGCTACACCTTC

len: 16
d_gene: NA
abundance: many
j_gene: TRBJ2-5
v_gene: TRBV24-1
CDR3aa: CATSASRWGSQETQYF
CDR3nt: TGTGCCACCAGTGCGTCCCGGTGGGGGAGCCAAGAGACCCAGTACTTC

len: 15
d_gene: NA
abundance: many
j_gene: TRBJ1-2
v_gene: TRBV5-5
CDR3aa: CASSLEVTYYYGYTF
CDR3nt: TGTGCCAGCAGCTTGGAGGTGACTTACTACTATGGCTACACCTTC

len: 14
d_gene: TRBD1
abundance: many
j_gene: TRBJ1-5
v_gene: TRBV20-1
CDR3aa: CSAGVGQVNQPQHF
CDR3nt: TGCAGTGCGGGAGTGGGACAGGTCAATCAGCCCCAGCATTTT

len: 14
d_gene: TRBD1
abundance: many
j_gene: TRBJ1-1
v_gene: TRBV2
CDR3aa: CASTTGQLNTEAFF
CDR3nt: TGTGCCAGCACAACGGGACAGTTGAACACTGAAGCTTTCTTT

len: 16
d_gene: TRBD1
abundance: NA
j_gene: TRBJ1-1
v_gene: TRBV12-3/TRBV12-4
CDR3aa: CASSRGTGGRGAEAFF
CDR3nt: TGTGCCAGCAGCAGGGGGACAGGGGGCCGTGGGGCTGAAGCTTTCTTT

len: 18
d_gene: TRBD2
abundance: many
j_gene: TRBJ2-3
v_gene: TRBV5-1
CDR3aa: CASSPGLAGPPSTDTQYF
CDR3nt: TGCGCCAGCAGCCCCGGACTAGCGGGACCGCCAAGCACAGATACGCAGTATTTT

len: 14
d_gene: TRBD2
abundance: many
j_gene: TRBJ2-4
v_gene: TRBV12-3/TRBV12-4
CDR3aa: CASSFGPGGNIQYF
CDR3nt: TGTGCCAGCAGTTTTGGCCCCGGGGGGAACATTCAGTACTTC

len: 16
d_gene: NA
abundance: many
j_gene: TRBJ2-2
v_gene: TRBV28
CDR3aa: CASSFGLSMGTGELFF
CDR3nt: TGTGCCAGCAGTTTTGGACTCTCAATGGGGACCGGGGAGCTGTTTTTT

len: 15
d_gene: NA
abundance: many
j_gene: TRBJ2-5
v_gene: TRBV29-1
CDR3aa: CSVEDRAAEGETQYF
CDR3nt: TGCAGCGTTGAAGATCGGGCAGCCGAAGGAGAGACCCAGTACTTC

len: 15
d_gene: NA
abundance: many
j_gene: TRBJ1-5
v_gene: TRBV4-2
CDR3aa: CASSQDGAARQPQHF
CDR3nt: TGTGCCAGCAGCCAAGATGGGGCGGCAAGGCAGCCCCAGCATTTT

len: 16
d_gene: NA
abundance: many
j_gene: TRBJ1-5
v_gene: TRBV11-2
CDR3aa: CASRILMGGSNQPQHF
CDR3nt: TGTGCCAGCAGGATCCTGATGGGGGGAAGCAATCAGCCCCAGCATTTT

len: 15
d_gene: TRBD2
abundance: many
j_gene: TRBJ2-5
v_gene: TRBV9
CDR3aa: CASSPGGANVETQYF
CDR3nt: TGTGCCAGCAGCCCCGGGGGGGCCAATGTGGAGACCCAGTACTTC

len: 14
d_gene: NA
abundance: many
j_gene: TRBJ2-5
v_gene: TRBV5-1
CDR3aa: CASSLLDRQETQYF
CDR3nt: TGCGCCAGCAGCTTGCTGGACAGACAAGAGACCCAGTACTTC

len: 19
d_gene: NA
abundance: many
j_gene: TRBJ2-7
v_gene: TRBV12-5
CDR3aa: CASGLVLRGVLLEPYEQYF
CDR3nt: TGTGCTAGTGGTTTGGTCTTAAGGGGGGTTCTTCTGGAGCCCTACGAGCAGTACTTC

len: 15
d_gene: NA
abundance: many
j_gene: TRBJ1-5
v_gene: TRBV18
CDR3aa: CASSPFDSSNQPQHF
CDR3nt: TGTGCCAGCTCACCATTCGACAGTAGCAATCAGCCCCAGCATTTT

len: 13
d_gene: NA
abundance: many
j_gene: TRBJ2-2
v_gene: TRBV6-6
CDR3aa: CASSYFSSGELFF
CDR3nt: TGTGCCAGCAGTTACTTCAGTAGCGGGGAGCTGTTTTTT

len: 17
d_gene: NA
abundance: many
j_gene: TRBJ2-6
v_gene: TRBV4-3
CDR3aa: CASSQGRQVLGANVLTF
CDR3nt: TGCGCCAGCAGCCAAGGACGGCAGGTGTTAGGGGCCAACGTCCTGACTTTC

len: 13
d_gene: TRBD1
abundance: many
j_gene: TRBJ2-5
v_gene: TRBV11-2
CDR3aa: CASTIRQGETQYF
CDR3nt: TGTGCCAGCACCATTAGACAGGGAGAGACCCAGTACTTC

len: 14
d_gene: TRBD2
abundance: NA
j_gene: TRBJ2-3
v_gene: TRBV29-1
CDR3aa: CSEAREGMADTQYF
CDR3nt: TGCAGCGAGGCCAGGGAGGGAATGGCAGATACGCAGTATTTT

len: 13
d_gene: NA
abundance: many
j_gene: TRBJ1-3
v_gene: TRBV19
CDR3aa: CASNRDSGNTIYF
CDR3nt: TGTGCCAGCAATCGCGATTCTGGAAACACCATATATTTT

len: 12
d_gene: NA
abundance: many
j_gene: TRBJ2-2
v_gene: TRBV12-3/TRBV12-4
CDR3aa: CASSPQTVTPFF
CDR3nt: TGTGCCAGCAGTCCGCAGACAGTCACCCCGTTTTTT

len: 14
d_gene: NA
abundance: many
j_gene: TRBJ1-2
v_gene: TRBV5-1
CDR3aa: CASSLGVGGYGYTF
CDR3nt: TGCGCCAGCAGCTTGGGAGTTGGGGGCTATGGCTACACCTTC

len: 12
d_gene: NA
abundance: many
j_gene: TRBJ1-1
v_gene: TRBV6-6
CDR3aa: CASTDGATEAFF
CDR3nt: TGTGCCAGCACCGACGGAGCCACTGAAGCTTTCTTT

len: 13
d_gene: NA
abundance: many
j_gene: TRBJ1-2
v_gene: TRBV6-6
CDR3aa: CASIKGQGCGYTF
CDR3nt: TGTGCCAGCATCAAGGGCCAGGGCTGTGGCTACACCTTC

len: 14
d_gene: TRBD1
abundance: many
j_gene: TRBJ1-1
v_gene: TRBV12-3/TRBV12-4
CDR3aa: CASRMTGGVTEAFF
CDR3nt: TGTGCCAGCAGGATGACAGGGGGAGTTACTGAAGCTTTCTTT

len: 14
d_gene: NA
abundance: once
j_gene: TRBJ1-4
v_gene: TRBV13
CDR3aa: CFTNLAGNGEKLFF
CDR3nt: TGTTTTACCAACCTTGCAGGGAACGGTGAAAAACTGTTTTTT

len: 14
d_gene: NA
abundance: NA
j_gene: TRBJ1-5
v_gene: TRBV12-3/TRBV12-4
CDR3aa: CASSLRGLIQPQHF
CDR3nt: TGTGCCAGCAGTTTAAGGGGCCTAATTCAGCCCCAGCATTTT

len: 18
d_gene: TRBD1
abundance: medium-sized
j_gene: TRBJ1-5
v_gene: TRBV6-2/TRBV6-3
CDR3aa: CASTSRDRLTYSNQPQHF
CDR3nt: TGTGCCAGCACCTCCCGGGACAGACTAACGTATAGCAATCAGCCCCAGCATTTT

len: 16
d_gene: NA
abundance: many
j_gene: TRBJ2-2
v_gene: TRBV5-6
CDR3aa: CASSWAGTLNTGELFF
CDR3nt: TGTGCCAGCAGCTGGGCCGGGACACTGAACACCGGGGAGCTGTTTTTT

len: 14
d_gene: TRBD2
abundance: many
j_gene: TRBJ2-3
v_gene: TRBV4-2
CDR3aa: CASSQRGGTDTQYF
CDR3nt: TGTGCCAGCAGCCAACGGGGGGGCACAGATACGCAGTATTTT

len: 15
d_gene: NA
abundance: many
j_gene: TRBJ1-6
v_gene: TRBV7-2
CDR3aa: CASSPLGHNNSPLHF
CDR3nt: TGTGCCAGCAGCCCCCTGGGACATAATAATTCACCCCTCCACTTT

len: 15
d_gene: TRBD1
abundance: many
j_gene: TRBJ1-2
v_gene: TRBV20-1
CDR3aa: CSAGAGGGFDYGYTF
CDR3nt: TGCAGTGCTGGCGCAGGGGGAGGATTCGACTATGGCTACACCTTC

len: 14
d_gene: NA
abundance: many
j_gene: TRBJ1-5
v_gene: TRBV6-1
CDR3aa: CASSAGPANQPQHF
CDR3nt: TGTGCCAGCAGTGCAGGGCCCGCCAATCAGCCCCAGCATTTT